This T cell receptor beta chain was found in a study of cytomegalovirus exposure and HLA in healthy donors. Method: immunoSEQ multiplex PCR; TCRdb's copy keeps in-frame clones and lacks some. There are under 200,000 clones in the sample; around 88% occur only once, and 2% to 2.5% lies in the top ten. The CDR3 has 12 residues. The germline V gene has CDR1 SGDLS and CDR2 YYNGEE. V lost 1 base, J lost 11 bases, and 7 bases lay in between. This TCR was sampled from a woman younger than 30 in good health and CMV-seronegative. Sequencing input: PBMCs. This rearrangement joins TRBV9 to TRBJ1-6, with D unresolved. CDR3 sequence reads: CASSVMGAPLHF. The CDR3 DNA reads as TGTGCCAGCAGCGTAATGGGAGCACCCCTCCACTTT.